The entry that follows covers one T cell receptor beta chain sequence. The data derive from a study of blood T cell repertoires in COVID-19. Whole-study context: The United States, Italy and Spain were the sources of the acute and convalescent COVID-19 samples. PBMCs, B-cell-depleted T cells, or T cells provided the cDNA or gDNA that made up the material.

The CDR3 is 15 residues long. Trimming cost V 3 bases and J 6 bases; bases outside gene matches: 6. CDR1 is MNHEY and CDR2 is SVGAGI in the germline V gene. Assay used: immunoSEQ multiplex PCR; TCRdb lists only in-frame clones, some missing. Of 90,000 to 130,000 clones in the sample, around nine tenths are singletons; the top ten hold about 4.5%. This clonotype originated in a man aged 35 to 55 with acute or convalescent COVID-19. The chain uses TRBV6-5 and TRBJ1-2, with 11 positions matching TRBD1. The sequenced material came from peripheral blood. This chain's CDR3 is CASSYGQGALNGYTF. The CDR3 DNA follows: TGTGCCAGCAGTTATGGACAGGGGGCGTTAAATGGCTACACCTTC.